This TCR beta chain was found in a study of T cells expressing NK-cell markers. From its re-call of the 5' RACE reads, TCRdb lists each CDR3 protein once, without DNA. This listing includes about 400,000 distinct CDR3 sequences. Germline lookup yields CDR1 SGHVS and CDR2 FNYEAQ. The CDR3 is made up of 16 amino acids. V usage is TRBV7-6 and J usage is TRBJ2-2; TCRdb's D call of TRBD1 is untestable without DNA. The specimen was blood T cells: a sorted CD56 or NKG2C T cell subset, CD4+ or CD8+ T cells, or bulk PBMC T cells (not recorded which). The receptor was isolated from a woman aged 50 to 60 in good health. The CDR3 loop reads CASSWGTGEEPGELFF.